This TCR beta chain was profiled in a study of human T cells and chemical hapten exposure. In TCRdb, the RACE reads were re-called with MiXCR into one record per CDR3 protein. Here the sample spans tens of thousands of distinct CDR3 sequences, 10% to 13% being singletons. A word on this clonotype: Its matching antigen is unknown.

Documented time point: patch test 2, 6 weeks after DPC sensitization. Documented treatment: therapeutic diphenylcyclopropenone sensitization with weekly scalp DPC. Per the germline V gene, CDR1 is SQVTM and CDR2 is ANQGSEA. The CDR3 has 17 residues. V lost 2 bases, J lost 0 bases, and 19 bases lay in between. Overall study results and limits: Alopecia in the donors means their immune response may deviate from healthy people's. A positive correlation with patch test score was shown by PT1 expanded TCR counts.

V gene TRBV29-1 combines with J gene TRBJ1-1; tentatively, D is TRBD1 (6 bases). The receptor's source is a woman between 45 and 65 years old with alopecia areata. Some clones in this sample may be carry-over from other donors' samples. The sequencing here drew on whole blood, taken in connection with sensitization to the hapten diphenylcyclopropenone (DPC). In nucleotides, the CDR3 is TGCAGCGTTGAAAGGGTGGTGGGGGACATTATGAACACTGAAGCTTTCTTT. Amino acids: CSVERVVGDIMNTEAFF. Looking up the rest from reference TRBV29-1 and TRBJ1-1 gives the full variable domain: SAVISQKPSRDICQRGTSLTIQCQVDSQVTMMFWYRQQPGQSLTLIATANQGSEATYESGFVIDKFPISRPNLTFSTLTVSNMSPEDSSIYLCSVERVVGDIMNTEAFFGQGTRLTVV.